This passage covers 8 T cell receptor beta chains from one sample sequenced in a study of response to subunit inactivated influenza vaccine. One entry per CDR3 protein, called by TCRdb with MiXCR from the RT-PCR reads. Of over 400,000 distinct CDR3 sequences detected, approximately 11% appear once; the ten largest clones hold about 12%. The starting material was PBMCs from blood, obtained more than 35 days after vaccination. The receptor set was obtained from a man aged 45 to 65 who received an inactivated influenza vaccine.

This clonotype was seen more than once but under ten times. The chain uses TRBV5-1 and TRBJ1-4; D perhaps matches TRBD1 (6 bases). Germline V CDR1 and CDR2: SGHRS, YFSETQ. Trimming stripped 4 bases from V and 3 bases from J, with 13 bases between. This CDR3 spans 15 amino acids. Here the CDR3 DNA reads TGCGCCAGCAGCAGCCCGGACAGTTCTAATGAAAAACTGTTTTTT. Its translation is CASSSPDSSNEKLFF.

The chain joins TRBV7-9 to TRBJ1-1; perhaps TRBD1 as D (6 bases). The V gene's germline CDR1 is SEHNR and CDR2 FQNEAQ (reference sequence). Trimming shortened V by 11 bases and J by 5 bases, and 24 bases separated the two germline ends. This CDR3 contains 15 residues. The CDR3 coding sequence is TGTGCCGGAGGGGCAGGGGTATTTTTAAGGACTGAAGCTTTCTTT. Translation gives CAGGAGVFLRTEAFF. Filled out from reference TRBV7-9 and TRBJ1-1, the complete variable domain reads DTGVSQNPRHKITKRGQNVTFRCDPISEHNRLYWYRQTLGQGPEFLTYFQNEAQLEKSRLLSDRFSAERPKGSFSTLEIQRTEQGDSAMYLCAGGAGVFLRTEAFFGQGTRLTVV.

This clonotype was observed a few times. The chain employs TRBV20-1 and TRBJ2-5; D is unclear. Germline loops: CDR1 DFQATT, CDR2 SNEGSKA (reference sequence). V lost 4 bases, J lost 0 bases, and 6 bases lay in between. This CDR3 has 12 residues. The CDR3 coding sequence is TGCAGTGCTAAAGGATACCAAGAGACCCAGTACTTC. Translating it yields CSAKGYQETQYF.

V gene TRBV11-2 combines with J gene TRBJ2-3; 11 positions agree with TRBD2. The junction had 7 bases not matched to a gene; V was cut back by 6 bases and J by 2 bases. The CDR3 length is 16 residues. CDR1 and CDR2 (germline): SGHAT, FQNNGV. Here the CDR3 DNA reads TGTGCCAGCAGTATAGCGGGGGGGTTCTCCACAGATACGCAGTATTTT. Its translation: CASSIAGGFSTDTQYF.

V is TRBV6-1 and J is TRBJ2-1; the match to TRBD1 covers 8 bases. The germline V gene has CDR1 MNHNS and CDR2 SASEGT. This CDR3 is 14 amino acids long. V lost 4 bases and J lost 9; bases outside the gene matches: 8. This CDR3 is CASSARTGRGEQFF. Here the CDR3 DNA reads TGTGCCAGCAGTGCCCGGACAGGGAGAGGTGAGCAGTTCTTC.

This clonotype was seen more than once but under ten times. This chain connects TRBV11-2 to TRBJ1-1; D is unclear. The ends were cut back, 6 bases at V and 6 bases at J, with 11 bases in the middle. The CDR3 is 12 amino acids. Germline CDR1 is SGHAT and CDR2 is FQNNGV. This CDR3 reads CASSPGLPEAFF. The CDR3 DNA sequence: TGTGCCAGCAGTCCAGGACTCCCTGAAGCTTTCTTT.

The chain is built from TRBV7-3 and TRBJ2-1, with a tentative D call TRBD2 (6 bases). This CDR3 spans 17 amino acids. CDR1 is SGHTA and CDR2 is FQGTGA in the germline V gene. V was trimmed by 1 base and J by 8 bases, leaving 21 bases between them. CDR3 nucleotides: TGTGCCAGCAGCTTAAGGGGAGGAATCTTTTGGTCGGATGAGCAGTTCTTC. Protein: CASSLRGGIFWSDEQFF.

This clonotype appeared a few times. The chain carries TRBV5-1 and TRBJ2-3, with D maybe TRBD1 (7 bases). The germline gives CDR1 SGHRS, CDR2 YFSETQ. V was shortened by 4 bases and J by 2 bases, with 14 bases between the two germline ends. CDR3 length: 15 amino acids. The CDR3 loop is CASSQGGDPTDTQYF. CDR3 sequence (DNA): TGCGCCAGCAGCCAGGGGGGAGATCCCACAGATACGCAGTATTTT.